This T cell receptor beta chain was retrieved from a study of blood T cell repertoires in COVID-19. Whole-study context: Acute and convalescent COVID-19 specimens originated in the United States, Italy and Spain. PBMCs, B-cell-depleted T cells, or T cells were the source of the cDNA or gDNA that made up the material.

Libraries were prepared by immunoSEQ multiplex PCR; TCRdb keeps only in-frame clonotypes and omits some of them. The sample yields around 180,000 clones, more than 85% seen once. With V trimmed by 0 bases and J by 14 bases, 14 bases remained unmatched. Germline values: CDR1 MNHEY, CDR2 SMNVEV (reference sequence). The CDR3 runs 17 residues. The chain links TRBV27 to TRBJ1-6; 9 bases agree with TRBD1. The source is an older man with active or convalescent COVID-19. The sample taken for sequencing was peripheral blood. The CDR3 DNA is TGTGCCAGCAGTTTATCGCCCCCCACCGGGACAGGGTCGACCCTCCACTTT. Residues: CASSLSPPTGTGSTLHF.